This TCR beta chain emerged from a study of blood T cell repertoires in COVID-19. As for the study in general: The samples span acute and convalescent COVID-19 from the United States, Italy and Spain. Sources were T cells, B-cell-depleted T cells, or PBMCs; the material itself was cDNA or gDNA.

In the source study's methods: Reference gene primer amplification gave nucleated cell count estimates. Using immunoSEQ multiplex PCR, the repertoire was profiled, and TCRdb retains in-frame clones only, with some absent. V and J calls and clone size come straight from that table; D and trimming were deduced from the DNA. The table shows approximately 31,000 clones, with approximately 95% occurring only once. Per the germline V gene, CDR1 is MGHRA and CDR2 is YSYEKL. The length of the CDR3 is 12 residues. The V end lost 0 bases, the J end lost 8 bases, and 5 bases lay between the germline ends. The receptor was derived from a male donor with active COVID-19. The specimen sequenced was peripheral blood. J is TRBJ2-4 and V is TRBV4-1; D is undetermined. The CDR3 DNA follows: TGCGCCAGCAGCCAAGATTTAGACATTCAGTACTTC. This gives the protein CASSQDLDIQYF.